This T cell receptor beta chain was sequenced in a study of blood T cells in healthy people across ages. Overall study findings and caveats: The unsorted PBMCs prevented any conclusive comparison of naive versus antigen-experienced cells.

Healthy individuals of Caucasian origin from Russia, aged roughly 6 to 100, served as donors. The second PCR ran roughly 7 to 12 cycles with a sample-barcoded 5' primer and J-beta primers. Every molecule of cDNA carried a tag from a template-switch adaptor with 12 random nucleotides. TCRdb independently ran MiXCR on the 5' RACE reads; one entry per CDR3 protein. This table has 1.5 million to 2 million distinct CDR3 sequences, 28% appearing once. This clonotype has ten or more counts. The antigen is undetermined. Sequenced input: blood. The sequence derives from a woman younger than 45 in good health.

The CDR3 region is CASRTFVGSEAFF. CDR3 sequence (DNA): TGTGCCAGCAGGACTTTTGTTGGCTCTGAAGCTTTCTTT. V is TRBV27 and J is TRBJ1-1; D is ambiguous. The CDR3 extends over 13 amino acids. The V and J ends lost 6 bases and 6 bases respectively, with 14 bases between them. Germline assignment: CDR1 MNHEY and CDR2 SMNVEV (reference sequence).